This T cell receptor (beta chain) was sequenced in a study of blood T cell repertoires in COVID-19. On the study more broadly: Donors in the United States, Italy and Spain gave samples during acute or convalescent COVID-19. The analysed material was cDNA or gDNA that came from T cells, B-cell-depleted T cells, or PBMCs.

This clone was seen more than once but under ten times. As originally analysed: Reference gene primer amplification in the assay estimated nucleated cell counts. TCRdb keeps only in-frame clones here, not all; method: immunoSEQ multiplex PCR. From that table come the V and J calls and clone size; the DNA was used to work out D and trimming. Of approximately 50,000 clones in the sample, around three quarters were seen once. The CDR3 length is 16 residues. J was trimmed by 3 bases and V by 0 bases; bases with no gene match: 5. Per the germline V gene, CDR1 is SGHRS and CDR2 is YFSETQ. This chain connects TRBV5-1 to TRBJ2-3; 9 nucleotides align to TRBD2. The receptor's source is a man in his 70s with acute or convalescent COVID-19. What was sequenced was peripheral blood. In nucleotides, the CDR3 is TGCGCCAGCAGCTTGGAAGGCGGGAGGGGTACAGATACGCAGTATTTT. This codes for CASSLEGGRGTDTQYF.